The entry below describes one T cell receptor (beta chain). The sample is drawn from a study of blood T cell repertoires in COVID-19. Turning to the study itself: Acute-phase and convalescent COVID-19 samples originated in the United States, Italy and Spain. Sources were T cells, B-cell-depleted T cells, or PBMCs; the material itself was cDNA or gDNA.

Authors' analysis steps: Nucleated cell counts were estimated from reference gene primer amplification. Assay: immunoSEQ multiplex PCR; the TCRdb copy retains only in-frame clones and omits some. D and trimming come from the DNA, and the V and J calls and clone size come from that table. Among around 250,000 clones listed, approximately 85% were seen once. Sequencing was carried out using peripheral blood. This TCR derives from a man of 80 years or more with acute or convalescent COVID-19.

CDR3 amino acids: CASRYRAGGNQPQHF. The DNA for the CDR3 is TGTGCCAGCAGATACCGGGCAGGCGGGAATCAGCCCCAGCATTTT. The V and J genes are TRBV27 and TRBJ1-5, with no clear D. The CDR3 totals 15 residues. Between the trimmed V and J ends, which lost 6 bases and 4 bases, there was a span of 16 bases. CDR1 and CDR2 from the germline V gene are MNHEY and SMNVEV (reference sequence).